The 29 T cell receptor beta chains below all came from one sample that was sequenced in a study of neoadjuvant anti-PD-1 for oral cavity cancer (dated by TCRdb to about 2021). The sample's time point label, in plain terms: before neoadjuvant nivolumab. Libraries were constructed by the immunoSEQ multiplex PCR assay. The table was pulled from immuneACCESS by TCRdb, which kept in-frame rearrangements only. Such tables lose some clones; where checked, under half of the loss comes from unresolved V genes, and the rest has no known cause. The sample yields 17,000 or so clones; around two thirds were counted once. The ten top clones hold 2.6% of the sample. The sample here was PBMCs, taken before nivolumab (anti-PD-1) treatment. The receptors come from a person between 35 and 79 years old with oral cavity squamous cell carcinoma.

The J gene is TRBJ1-2, the V gene TRBV2; D gene uncertain. Germline V gene sequence: CDR1 SNHLY, CDR2 FYNNEI. CDR3 length equals 12 residues. V was trimmed by 6 bases and J by 0 bases, leaving 5 bases between them. In DNA form, the CDR3 reads TGTGCCAGCAGGGAACCTAACTATGGCTACACCTTC. Protein product: CASREPNYGYTF.

The chain recombines TRBV28 with TRBJ1-1; D gene unclear. Trimming removed 3 bases at V and 3 bases at J, with 5 bases between. This CDR3 contains 12 residues. Germline V gene sequence: CDR1 MDHEN, CDR2 SYDVKM. CDR3 loop: CASSLPHTEAFF. The CDR3 nucleotides are TGTGCCAGCAGTTTGCCCCACACTGAAGCTTTCTTT.

This clone has more than one count but fewer than ten. This chain links TRBV7-9 with TRBJ2-7; 7 bases are shared with TRBD2. The germline V gene has CDR1 SEHNR and CDR2 FQNEAQ (reference sequence). The CDR3 length is 14 residues. V shed 1 base, J shed 6 bases, and the junction held 6 bases outside the gene matches. This chain's CDR3 is CASSLEAGYIEQYF. As DNA, the CDR3 is TGTGCCAGCAGCTTAGAAGCGGGGTATATCGAGCAGTACTTC.

V gene TRBV6-5 combines with J gene TRBJ2-3; D not certain. The CDR3 loop spans 13 amino acids. Germline CDR1 reads MNHEY; CDR2 reads SVGAGI. Trimming took off 7 bases at V and 0 bases at J, with 8 bases between the two ends. Written as DNA, the CDR3 is TGTGCCAGCAAATTTGCGAGCACAGATACGCAGTATTTT. This translates into CASKFASTDTQYF.

The rearrangement joins TRBV4-1 to TRBJ1-4; D is possibly TRBD1 (5 bases). Trimming shortened V by 5 bases and J by 0 bases, and 10 bases separated the two germline ends. CDR1 is MGHRA and CDR2 is YSYEKL in the germline V gene. This CDR3 has 15 amino acids. For the CDR3, the DNA is TGCGCCAGCAGCGCATTGACAGCAACTAATGAAAAACTGTTTTTT. Its translation: CASSALTATNEKLFF.

The J gene is TRBJ2-1, the V gene TRBV10-2; 12 bases align to TRBD2. With 5 bases clipped from V and 9 bases from J, the junction kept 8 bases outside the gene matches. Germline CDR1 is WSHSY and CDR2 is SAAADI. There are 15 residues in the CDR3. Here the CDR3 reads CASSLSTSGSGEQFF. For the CDR3, the DNA is TGCGCCAGCAGTTTATCGACTAGCGGGAGTGGTGAGCAGTTCTTC.

This clone turned up a few times. This chain links TRBV7-6 with TRBJ1-1; D unresolved. V dropped 1 base and J dropped 5 bases, with 8 bases sitting between them. The CDR3 is made up of 13 amino acids. Germline V gene lookup returns CDR1 SGHVS and CDR2 FNYEAQ. The CDR3, as DNA: TGTGCCAGCAGCTTAGAACACGGAACTGAAGCTTTCTTT. This sequence encodes CASSLEHGTEAFF.

The chain has TRBV6-5 and TRBJ2-3, with D perhaps assigned TRBD1 or TRBD2 (6 bases each). V lost 2 bases and J lost 3, with 12 bases in between. The CDR3 sequence is 15 residues long. Germline V CDR1 and CDR2: MNHEY, SVGAGI. CDR3 in DNA: TGTGCCAGCAGTTACAGTCGGGGGCGAACAGATACGCAGTATTTT. Its protein is CASSYSRGRTDTQYF.

The chain carries TRBV13 and TRBJ1-1; D uncertain. This CDR3 has 11 residues. Per germline, CDR1 PRHDT and CDR2 FYEKMQ (reference sequence). Trimming cost V 7 bases and J 4 bases, with 7 bases left between them. The CDR3 region is CASKWGTEAFF. Written as DNA, the CDR3 is TGTGCCAGCAAATGGGGCACTGAAGCTTTCTTT.

This chain connects TRBV28 to TRBJ1-2; 8 bases map to TRBD1. V shed 3 bases and J 0 bases; nucleotides not matched to a gene: 6. The V gene's germline CDR1 is MDHEN and CDR2 SYDVKM. The CDR3 is 16 amino acids. CDR3 in amino acids: CASSLSQGAPNYGYTF. DNA of the CDR3: TGTGCCAGCAGTTTGTCCCAGGGGGCGCCTAACTATGGCTACACCTTC.

The CDR3 DNA sequence: TGCGCCAGCAGCCCCATAGCGGGAGGGCCGAGGGAGCAGTACTTC. This translates into CASSPIAGGPREQYF. The chain carries TRBV5-1 and TRBJ2-7; 11 bases line up with TRBD2. Losses at the gene ends were 4 bases for V and 7 bases for J; bases not matched to a gene: 10. This CDR3 is 15 amino acids long. The V gene's germline CDR1 is SGHRS and CDR2 YFSETQ. Variable domain in full (rest from reference TRBV5-1 and TRBJ2-7): KAGVTQTPRYLIKTRGQQVTLSCSPISGHRSVSWYQQTPGQGLQFLFEYFSETQRNKGNFPGRFSGRQFSNSRSEMNVSTLELGDSALYLCASSPIAGGPREQYFGPGTRLTVT.

This clone was counted between two and nine times. This sequence joins TRBV30 and TRBJ1-1; D gene uncertain. V dropped 0 bases and J dropped 1 base, with 6 bases sitting between them. This CDR3 has 13 residues. Germline CDR1 GTSNPN, CDR2 SVGIG (reference sequence). CDR3 protein: CAWSVSWNTEAFF. The CDR3 DNA is TGTGCCTGGAGTGTGTCCTGGAACACTGAAGCTTTCTTT.

V gene TRBV2 combines with J gene TRBJ2-2, with 7 positions matching TRBD1. This CDR3 has 14 amino acids. Losses at the gene ends were 6 bases for V and 4 bases for J; bases not matched to a gene: 5. From germline, CDR1 is SNHLY and CDR2 FYNNEI. As DNA, the CDR3 is TGTGCCAGCAGCCGGACAGGCGTCACCGGGGAGCTGTTTTTT. Translated, it gives CASSRTGVTGELFF.

The rearrangement links TRBV4-1 to TRBJ1-1, with a possible D match to TRBD1 (5 bases). The CDR3 runs 16 residues. Looked up from germline, CDR1 is MGHRA and CDR2 is YSYEKL. V was cut by 3 bases and J by 3 bases, with 17 bases left in between. The CDR3 bases are TGCGCCAGCAGCCAGGCCGAGACAGAGGAGGACACTGAAGCTTTCTTT. It encodes CASSQAETEEDTEAFF.

The J gene is TRBJ2-2, the V gene TRBV10-3; 8 bases align to TRBD2. CDR1 and CDR2 (germline): ENHRY, SYGVKD. The CDR3 consists of 17 residues. V gave up 2 bases and J gave up 4 bases; unmatched junction bases: 9. The chain's CDR3 is CAISEPNSGTATGELFF. CDR3 DNA: TGTGCCATCAGTGAGCCGAATAGCGGGACGGCCACCGGGGAGCTGTTTTTT.

V usage is TRBV2 and J usage is TRBJ2-7; D possibly corresponds to TRBD2 (5 bases). The germline gives CDR1 SNHLY, CDR2 FYNNEI. V was trimmed by 4 bases and J by 0 bases, leaving 10 bases between them. The CDR3 has 14 residues. The DNA of the CDR3 is TGTGCCAGCAGTGCTAGCAGAAACTCCTACGAGCAGTACTTC. Protein product: CASSASRNSYEQYF. Together with reference TRBV2 and TRBJ2-7, the CDR3 gives the full variable domain: EPEVTQTPSHQVTQMGQEVILRCVPISNHLYFYWYRQILGQKVEFLVSFYNNEISEKSEIFDDQFSVERPDGSNFTLKIRSTKLEDSAMYFCASSASRNSYEQYFGPGTRLTVT.

The chain employs TRBV6-5 and TRBJ2-7; no definite D call. CDR1 and CDR2 (germline): MNHEY, SVGAGI. Trimming cost V 2 bases and J 4 bases, with 12 bases left between them. The CDR3 has 14 residues. This CDR3 is CASSYRAAVYEQYF. The CDR3 coding sequence is TGTGCCAGCAGTTACCGCGCGGCAGTTTACGAGCAGTACTTC.

This clone was seen a handful of times. The J gene is TRBJ2-7, the V gene TRBV5-4; TRBD2 aligns across 12 bases. The germline CDR1 and CDR2 sequences are SGHNT and YYREEE (reference sequence). Losses at the gene ends were 4 bases for V and 0 bases for J; bases not matched to a gene: 8. This CDR3 spans 17 amino acids. CDR3 in amino acids: CASSLGTSGSFSYEQYF. The CDR3 DNA is TGTGCCAGCAGCCTCGGGACTAGCGGGTCCTTCTCCTACGAGCAGTACTTC.

This clone has a single count. This chain connects TRBV10-2 to TRBJ2-1, with D unclear. CDR1 and CDR2 from the germline V gene are WSHSY and SAAADI. The length of the CDR3 is 13 residues. V lost 5 bases and J 5 bases, leaving 10 bases between the germline ends. CDR3 sequence: CASSRLEHNEQFF. CDR3 DNA sequence: TGCGCCAGCAGTCGACTGGAACACAATGAGCAGTTCTTC.

The chain carries TRBV19 and TRBJ2-5; unclear D gene. CDR1 and CDR2 from the germline V gene are LNHDA and SQIVND (reference sequence). Trimming removed 0 bases from V and 4 bases from J, with 12 bases in between. The CDR3 contains 15 residues. The CDR3 sequence: CASSIDVQPGETQYF. In DNA, the CDR3 is TGTGCCAGTAGTATAGATGTACAACCGGGAGAGACCCAGTACTTC.

V usage is TRBV25-1 and J usage is TRBJ2-1; D is tentatively TRBD1 or TRBD2 (5 bases each). Trimming took 7 bases from V and 7 from J, leaving 11 bases between them. Germline values: CDR1 MGHDK, CDR2 SYGVNS. There are 12 residues in the CDR3. The CDR3 here is CASMRGRNEQFF. The CDR3 nucleotides are TGTGCCAGCATGAGGGGTAGGAATGAGCAGTTCTTC.

The chain employs TRBV10-3 and TRBJ1-3, with D uncertain. The length of the CDR3 is 15 residues. V dropped 3 bases and J dropped 0 bases, with 9 bases sitting between them. The germline gives CDR1 ENHRY, CDR2 SYGVKD. CDR3 residues: CAISDGSLSGNTIYF. The CDR3 region has the DNA TGTGCCATCAGTGATGGCAGCCTCTCTGGAAACACCATATATTTT.

This clone was observed a few times. The rearrangement joins TRBV5-6 to TRBJ2-2; 10 nucleotides line up with TRBD2. In germline, CDR1 is SGHDT, CDR2 YYEEEE. The trim removed 4 bases at V and 3 bases at J, leaving 6 bases unmatched. The CDR3 loop spans 16 amino acids. CDR3: CASSNRGLAYTGELFF. For the CDR3, the DNA is TGTGCCAGCAGCAACCGGGGACTAGCGTACACCGGGGAGCTGTTTTTT.

V gene TRBV11-3 combines with J gene TRBJ2-1, with 8 bases aligning to TRBD2. Germline lookup yields CDR1 SGHNT and CDR2 YENEEA. The V segment lost 1 base and the J segment 2 bases; nucleotides outside the gene matches: 4. The CDR3 consists of 16 residues. In nucleotides, the CDR3 is TGTGCCAGCAGCTTAGGTGGTAGCGGGACCTACAATGAGCAGTTCTTC. This translates into CASSLGGSGTYNEQFF.

This chain joins TRBV7-9 and TRBJ2-1; 9 positions agree with TRBD2. The CDR3 has 15 amino acids. V lost 5 bases to trimming and J lost 5 bases; unmatched junction nucleotides: 7. CDR1 is SEHNR, CDR2 FQNEAQ, per germline (reference sequence). The CDR3 loop reads CASSLGLAFHNEQFF. The CDR3 DNA reads TGTGCCAGCAGCCTGGGACTAGCATTTCACAATGAGCAGTTCTTC.

J is TRBJ2-1 and V is TRBV19, with D unclear. The CDR3 has 13 residues. Per the germline V gene, CDR1 is LNHDA and CDR2 is SQIVND (reference sequence). Deletions cut 4 bases from V and 13 bases from J, with 17 bases between. The CDR3 reads CASSSEDAHFQFF. In DNA, the CDR3 is TGTGCCAGTAGTAGCGAGGACGCCCATTTCCAGTTCTTC.

This chain connects TRBV5-1 to TRBJ1-2; D might be TRBD1 (5 bases). The germline V and J ends were trimmed by 0 bases and 5 bases, with 14 bases remaining between them. The CDR3 loop spans 15 amino acids. The germline CDR1 and CDR2 sequences are SGHRS and YFSETQ. The CDR3 sequence is CASSLEAGKWYGYTF. Here the CDR3 DNA reads TGCGCCAGCAGCTTGGAGGCAGGGAAGTGGTATGGCTACACCTTC.

The J gene is TRBJ1-1, the V gene TRBV10-3; a weak D match, TRBD1 (5 bases). V shed 8 bases and J shed 2 bases, with 9 bases lying between them. The CDR3 runs to 12 residues. Germline values: CDR1 ENHRY, CDR2 SYGVKD. For the CDR3, the DNA is TGTGCCATCTCCAGGGAAAACACTGAAGCTTTCTTT. This gives the protein CAISRENTEAFF.

The chain uses TRBV2 and TRBJ2-7; TRBD1 agrees at 8 bases. The CDR3 spans 13 residues. The V and J ends lost 6 bases and 6 bases, in that order; junction bases with no gene match: 7. Germline CDR1 is SNHLY and CDR2 is FYNNEI. Written as DNA, the CDR3 is TGTGCCAGCAGATTGGACAGGGCCTCCGAGCAGTACTTC. Encoded protein: CASRLDRASEQYF.